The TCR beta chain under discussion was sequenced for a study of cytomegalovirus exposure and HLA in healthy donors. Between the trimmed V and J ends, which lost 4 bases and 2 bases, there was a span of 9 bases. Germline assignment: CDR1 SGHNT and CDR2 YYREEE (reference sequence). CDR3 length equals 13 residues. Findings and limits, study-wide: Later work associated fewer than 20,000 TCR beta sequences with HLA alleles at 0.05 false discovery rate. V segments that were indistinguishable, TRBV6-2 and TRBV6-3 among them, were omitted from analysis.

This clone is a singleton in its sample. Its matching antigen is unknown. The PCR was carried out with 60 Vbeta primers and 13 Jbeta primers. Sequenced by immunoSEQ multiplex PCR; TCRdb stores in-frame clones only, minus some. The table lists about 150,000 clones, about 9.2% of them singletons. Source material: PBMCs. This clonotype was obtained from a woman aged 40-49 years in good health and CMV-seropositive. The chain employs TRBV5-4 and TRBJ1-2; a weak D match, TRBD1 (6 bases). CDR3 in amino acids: CASSTDRNYGYTF. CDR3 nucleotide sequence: TGTGCCAGCAGCACCGACAGGAACTATGGCTACACCTTC.